The 5 T cell receptor beta chains given below trace back to one sample, sequenced in a study of blood T cell repertoires in COVID-19. The protocol was immunoSEQ multiplex PCR, while the TCRdb copy is restricted to in-frame clones and leaves out a portion. The sample lists roughly 190,000 clones, approximately 80% seen once, with over 9.5% in the top ten. Sequencing used PBMCs or T cells enriched from blood (not recorded which). These receptors were taken from a man aged 35 to 55 who had recovered from COVID-19.

The rearrangement joins TRBV5-4 to TRBJ2-3, with 10 bases matching TRBD2. CDR3 length: 16 residues. V dropped 1 base and J dropped 1; count of bases not matched to a gene: 3. Per the germline V gene, CDR1 is SGHNT and CDR2 is YYREEE (reference sequence). CDR3 amino acids: CASSLWLAGGTDTQYF. CDR3 DNA sequence: TGTGCCAGCAGCTTGTGGCTAGCGGGAGGCACAGATACGCAGTATTTT.

This clone occurred once. The chain joins TRBV5-1 to TRBJ2-7; 10 positions agree with TRBD2. The CDR3 totals 14 residues. With 4 bases clipped from V and 2 bases from J, the junction kept 3 bases outside the gene matches. From germline, CDR1 is SGHRS and CDR2 YFSETQ. This CDR3 reads CASSLLAGAYEQYF. The CDR3 region has the DNA TGCGCCAGCAGCCTTCTAGCGGGAGCCTACGAGCAGTACTTC. The whole variable domain, remainder taken from reference TRBV5-1 and TRBJ2-7, is KAGVTQTPRYLIKTRGQQVTLSCSPISGHRSVSWYQQTPGQGLQFLFEYFSETQRNKGNFPGRFSGRQFSNSRSEMNVSTLELGDSALYLCASSLLAGAYEQYFGPGTRLTVT.

This sequence joins TRBV16 and TRBJ1-3, with TRBD1 as a possible D gene (5 bases). The V gene lost 4 bases and the J gene lost 0 bases, with 13 bases spanning the gap. Germline V lookup: CDR1 KGHSY, CDR2 FQNENV. This CDR3 has 16 residues. CDR3 DNA sequence: TGTGCCAGCAGCCGAGAGACAGTCGCCTCTGGAAACACCATATATTTT. As protein: CASSRETVASGNTIYF.

This clone has a single count. J is TRBJ2-7 and V is TRBV4-3, with D tentatively TRBD1 (5 bases). Trimming took 0 bases from V and 7 from J, leaving 19 bases between them. Germline V gene lookup returns CDR1 LGHNA and CDR2 YSLEER. CDR3 length equals 16 residues. CDR3 nucleotides: TGCGCCAGCAGCCAAGAATACAGCCAGGGCCTAGGAGAGCAGTACTTC. It translates to CASSQEYSQGLGEQYF.

This chain joins TRBV10-3 and TRBJ2-3; D is ambiguous. Trimming removed 10 bases from V and 0 bases from J, with 5 bases in between. This CDR3 has 11 amino acids. The germline V gene encodes CDR1 ENHRY and CDR2 SYGVKD. The CDR3 DNA follows: TGTGCCACCGGGAGCACAGATACGCAGTATTTT. Encoded protein: CATGSTDTQYF.